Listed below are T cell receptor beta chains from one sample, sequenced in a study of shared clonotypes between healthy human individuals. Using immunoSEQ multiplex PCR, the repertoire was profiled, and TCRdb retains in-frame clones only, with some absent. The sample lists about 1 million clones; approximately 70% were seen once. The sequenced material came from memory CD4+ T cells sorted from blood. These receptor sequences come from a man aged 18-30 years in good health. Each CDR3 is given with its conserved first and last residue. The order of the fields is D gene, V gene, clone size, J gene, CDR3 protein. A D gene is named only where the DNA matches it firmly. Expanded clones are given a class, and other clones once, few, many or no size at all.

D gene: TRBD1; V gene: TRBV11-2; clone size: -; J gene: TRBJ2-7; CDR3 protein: CASSLVGQGAYEQYF
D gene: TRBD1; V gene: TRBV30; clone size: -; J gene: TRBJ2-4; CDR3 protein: CAWSAPPTAWDRNIQYF
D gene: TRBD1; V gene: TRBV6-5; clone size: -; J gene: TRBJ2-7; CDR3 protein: CASSYTGQGSYEQYF
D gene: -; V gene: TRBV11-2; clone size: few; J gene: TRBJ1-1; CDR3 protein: CASSLAGGNMNTEAFF
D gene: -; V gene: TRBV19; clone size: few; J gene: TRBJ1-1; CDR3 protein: CASSSWGNTEAFF
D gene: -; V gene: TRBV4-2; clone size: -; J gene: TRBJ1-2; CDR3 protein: CASSQDRPGANGYTF
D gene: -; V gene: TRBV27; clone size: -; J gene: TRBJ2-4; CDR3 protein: CASSLTQILAKNIQYF
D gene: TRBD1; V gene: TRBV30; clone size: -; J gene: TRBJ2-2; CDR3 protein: CAWSVRPGQGFGELFF
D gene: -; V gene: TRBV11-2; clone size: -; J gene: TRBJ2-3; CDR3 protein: CASSLMVGGDTQYF
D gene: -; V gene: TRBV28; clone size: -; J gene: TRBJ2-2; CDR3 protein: CASSIGDPGAGELFF
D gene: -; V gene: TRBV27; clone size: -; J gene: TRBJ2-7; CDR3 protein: CASLESLGSYEQYF
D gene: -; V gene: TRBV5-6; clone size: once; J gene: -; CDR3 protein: CASSRMDSRYEQYF
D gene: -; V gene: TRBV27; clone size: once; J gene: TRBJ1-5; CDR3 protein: CASSFGNWGRQPQHF
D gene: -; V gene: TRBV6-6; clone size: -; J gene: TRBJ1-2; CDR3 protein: CASSLDRNYGYTF
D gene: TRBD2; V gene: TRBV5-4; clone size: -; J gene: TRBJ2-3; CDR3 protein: CASSLGTSFSTDTQYF
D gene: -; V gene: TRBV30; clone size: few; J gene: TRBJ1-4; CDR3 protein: CAWGFEKLFF
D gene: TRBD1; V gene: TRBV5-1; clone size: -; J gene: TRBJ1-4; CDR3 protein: CASSLEGQGTFTNEKLFF
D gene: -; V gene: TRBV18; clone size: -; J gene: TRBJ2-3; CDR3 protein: CASSPPARSDTQYF
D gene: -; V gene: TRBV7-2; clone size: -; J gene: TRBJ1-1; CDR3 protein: CASSLSGRVDTEAFF
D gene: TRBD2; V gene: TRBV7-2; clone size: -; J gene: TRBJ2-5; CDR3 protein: CASSLWTSGRVETQYF
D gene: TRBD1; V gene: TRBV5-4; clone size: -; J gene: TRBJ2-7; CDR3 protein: CASSPGADRGKYEQYF
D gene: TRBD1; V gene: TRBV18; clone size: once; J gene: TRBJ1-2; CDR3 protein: CASSPGQERGYTF
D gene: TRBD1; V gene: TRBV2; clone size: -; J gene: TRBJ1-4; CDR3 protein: CASSESTGKNEKLFF
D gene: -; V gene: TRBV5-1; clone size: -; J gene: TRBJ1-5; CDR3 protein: CASSLGGILQPQHF
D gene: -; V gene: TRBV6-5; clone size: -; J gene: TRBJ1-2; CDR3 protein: CASSYTHTAYTF
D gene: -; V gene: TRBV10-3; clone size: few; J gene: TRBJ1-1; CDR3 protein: CAISDWGSTEAFF
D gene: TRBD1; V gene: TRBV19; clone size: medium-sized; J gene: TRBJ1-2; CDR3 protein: CASSTTGYGGTGYTF
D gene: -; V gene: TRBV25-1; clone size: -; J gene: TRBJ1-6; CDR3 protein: CASSEYLGADSPLHF